Shown below are 26 T cell receptor beta chains from a single sample sequenced in a study of T cells expressing NK-cell markers. Using the 5' RACE reads, TCRdb records one entry per CDR3 protein without DNA. The sample has some 140,000 distinct CDR3 sequences. The sequenced sample consisted of blood T cells: a sorted CD56 or NKG2C T cell subset, CD4+ or CD8+ T cells, or bulk PBMC T cells (not recorded which). Receptors originate from a woman between 45 and 65 years old in good health.

The V and J genes are TRBV29-1 and TRBJ2-4; absent DNA, TCRdb's TRBD1 call cannot be checked. Germline V gene data show CDR1 as SQVTM and CDR2 as ANQGSEA. The CDR3 has 14 residues. The CDR3 sequence: CSARAGSAKNIQYF. Filled out from reference TRBV29-1 and TRBJ2-4, the complete variable domain reads SAVISQKPSRDICQRGTSLTIQCQVDSQVTMMFWYRQQPGQSLTLIATANQGSEATYESGFVIDKFPISRPNLTFSTLTVSNMSPEDSSIYLCSARAGSAKNIQYFGAGTRLSVL.

This chain uses TRBV7-9 with TRBJ2-1; TCRdb returns TRBD1, unconfirmable since there is no DNA. The CDR3 covers 14 residues. Germline CDR1 reads SEHNR; CDR2 reads FQNEAQ (reference sequence). The CDR3 reads CASSSPTGRNEQFF. The full variable domain, completed using reference TRBV7-9 and TRBJ2-1, is DTGVSQNPRHKITKRGQNVTFRCDPISEHNRLYWYRQTLGQGPEFLTYFQNEAQLEKSRLLSDRFSAERPKGSFSTLEIQRTEQGDSAMYLCASSSPTGRNEQFFGPGTRLTVL.

The chain recombines TRBV24-1 with TRBJ2-3. This CDR3 is built from 17 residues. Germline CDR1 reads KGHDR; CDR2 reads SFDVKD. CDR3: CATSERTEYTSTDTQYF.

The rearrangement links TRBV6-5 to TRBJ2-3; TCRdb returns TRBD2, unconfirmable since there is no DNA. The CDR3 is 15 residues long. Germline V CDR1 and CDR2: MNHEY, SVGAGI. CDR3 sequence reads: CASRTSGGAVATQYF.

The genes are TRBV7-9 and TRBJ1-2; with no DNA, the TCRdb D assignment of TRBD1 cannot be verified. CDR3 length equals 15 residues. Germline values: CDR1 SEHNR, CDR2 FQNEAQ (reference sequence). CDR3 region: CASSAGDSPNYGYTF. Full variable domain (missing parts from reference TRBV7-9 and TRBJ1-2): DTGVSQNPRHKITKRGQNVTFRCDPISEHNRLYWYRQTLGQGPEFLTYFQNEAQLEKSRLLSDRFSAERPKGSFSTLEIQRTEQGDSAMYLCASSAGDSPNYGYTFGSGTRLTVV.

This chain joins TRBV20-1 and TRBJ1-2; TCRdb designates TRBD1, a call that cannot be tested without DNA. The CDR3 covers 14 residues. Germline CDR1 is DFQATT and CDR2 is SNEGSKA (reference sequence). CDR3 sequence reads: CSARDYGGAYGYTF.

The V gene is TRBV24-1, the J gene TRBJ2-1; TCRdb lists TRBD2, though no DNA is available to test this call. Germline V gene data show CDR1 as KGHDR and CDR2 as SFDVKD. The CDR3 covers 12 residues. The CDR3: CATSDFGLEQFF.

The V and J genes are TRBV5-1 and TRBJ1-2. Germline V gives CDR1 SGHRS, CDR2 YFSETQ. The CDR3 has 14 residues. CDR3 sequence: CASSLEGSSYGYTF.

The rearrangement joins TRBV20-1 to TRBJ2-3; the TRBD2 assignment by TCRdb is unverifiable without DNA. This CDR3 is built from 14 residues. Germline CDR1 reads DFQATT; CDR2 reads SNEGSKA (reference sequence). The CDR3 protein is CSARDQARVDTQYF.

This sequence joins TRBV4-1 and TRBJ1-1. This CDR3 spans 12 amino acids. The germline CDR1 and CDR2 sequences are MGHRA and YSYEKL. This CDR3 reads CASSQGRREAFF.

The chain recombines TRBV6-1 with TRBJ2-2; TCRdb reports TRBD2, a call that lacks DNA to check it against. The CDR3 totals 16 residues. Germline loops: CDR1 MNHNS, CDR2 SASEGT. CDR3 protein: CASTGQRGALHGELFF.

The chain is built from TRBV30 and TRBJ2-3; with no DNA, the TCRdb D assignment of TRBD2 cannot be verified. The CDR3 consists of 15 residues. Germline values: CDR1 GTSNPN, CDR2 SVGIG (reference sequence). Here the CDR3 reads CAWSIGGGRTDTQYF.

The chain recombines TRBV3-1 with TRBJ2-3; the D gene TCRdb calls, TRBD2, cannot be checked with no DNA. Germline values: CDR1 LGHDT, CDR2 YNNKEL (reference sequence). The CDR3 spans 18 residues. CDR3 loop: CASSQDLGLVYDTDTQYF.

The chain's CDR3 is CASSERLAGGPKETQYF. The V and J genes are TRBV10-2 and TRBJ2-5; the TRBD2 assignment by TCRdb is unverifiable without DNA. This CDR3 has 17 amino acids. Germline-derived CDR1 and CDR2 are WSHSY and SAAADI.

Here the CDR3 reads CASSPGQGLTEAFF. The chain is built from TRBV7-6 and TRBJ1-1; with no DNA, the TCRdb D assignment of TRBD1 cannot be verified. Germline CDR1 and CDR2: SGHVS and FNYEAQ. The CDR3 runs to 14 residues.

The chain combines TRBV3-1 with TRBJ2-7. The CDR3 covers 11 residues. Germline lookup yields CDR1 LGHDT and CDR2 YNNKEL (reference sequence). This CDR3 reads CASSGNDEQYF.

The chain joins TRBV3-1 to TRBJ2-1; TCRdb calls TRBD2, which cannot be checked without DNA. The CDR3 is 15 amino acids. Germline V gives CDR1 LGHDT, CDR2 YNNKEL (reference sequence). The CDR3 region is CASSRNVGRDNEQFF.

The chain has TRBV12-3 or TRBV12-4 and TRBJ1-2; TCRdb's D call of TRBD1 is untestable without DNA. The CDR3 is 13 amino acids. CDR3 loop: CASRGQGYDGYTF.

The chain's CDR3 is CASTPLGAAGGNTIYF. V usage is TRBV12-3 or TRBV12-4 and J usage is TRBJ1-3; TCRdb calls TRBD1, which cannot be checked without DNA. There are 16 residues in the CDR3.

J is TRBJ2-5 and V is TRBV5-6; the TCRdb call, TRBD2, lacks DNA for checking. CDR1 is SGHDT, CDR2 YYEEEE, per germline. The CDR3 is made up of 15 amino acids. CDR3 in amino acids: CASSFSGREWETQYF. Variable domain in full (rest from reference TRBV5-6 and TRBJ2-5): DAGVTQSPTHLIKTRGQQVTLRCSPKSGHDTVSWYQQALGQGPQFIFQYYEEEERQRGNFPDRFSGHQFPNYSSELNVNALLLGDSALYLCASSFSGREWETQYFGPGTRLLVL.

The chain employs TRBV12-3 or TRBV12-4 and TRBJ2-6. The CDR3 has 11 amino acids. This CDR3 is CASSRSLVLTF.

The chain joins TRBV4-1 to TRBJ2-1; the TCRdb call, TRBD2, lacks DNA for checking. Germline CDR1 MGHRA, CDR2 YSYEKL. The CDR3 sequence is 15 residues long. CDR3 sequence reads: CASSQEGLSYNEQFF.

The genes are TRBV12-3 or TRBV12-4 and TRBJ1-3. There are 13 residues in the CDR3. CDR3 sequence: CASSFPGVDTIYF.

This rearrangement joins TRBV11-2 to TRBJ2-5; TCRdb designates TRBD2, a call that cannot be tested without DNA. The CDR3 is made up of 13 amino acids. Per germline, CDR1 SGHAT and CDR2 FQNNGV. The CDR3 region is CASSLAGRETQYF.

J is TRBJ2-7 and V is TRBV9; the D gene TCRdb calls, TRBD2, cannot be checked with no DNA. The CDR3 consists of 15 residues. The germline V gene has CDR1 SGDLS and CDR2 YYNGEE. The chain's CDR3 is CASSPGLAGLDEQYF.

This chain joins TRBV11-1 and TRBJ2-1. The CDR3 runs to 14 residues. Germline V gene lookup returns CDR1 SGHAT and CDR2 FQDESV (reference sequence). CDR3 loop: CASSFRSGNNEQFF.